These T cell receptor beta chains were read from a single sample in a study of technical replicates of blood from a few donors. Repertoires were generated with immunoSEQ multiplex PCR, while TCRdb's copy carries only in-frame clones and drops some. The sample lists over 85,000 clones; 90% to 97% were seen once. The specimen was T cells isolated from PBMCs. All receptors come from a human donor in good health. The CDR3 runs from the conserved cysteine through the conserved F or W. Each record gives: clone size, J gene, D gene, V gene, CDR3 protein, CDR3 DNA. A D gene is named only where the DNA matches it firmly. Some rows have no size entry. The others give once, few or many, or a class for an expanded clone.

>once|TRBJ1-5|-|TRBV2
CASTTHGYNQPQHF
TGTGCCAGCACCACGCACGGGTACAATCAGCCCCAGCATTTT
>-|TRBJ1-1|-|TRBV18
CASSPQGRTEAFF
TGTGCCAGCTCCCCTCAGGGAAGGACTGAAGCTTTCTTT
>-|TRBJ2-7|TRBD1|TRBV7-7
CASSSGQGGIYEQYF
TGTGCTAGCAGCTCCGGACAGGGAGGTATCTACGAGCAGTACTTC
>-|TRBJ2-7|TRBD2|TRBV7-2
CASSLEAGGVEQYF
TGTGCCAGCAGCTTAGAAGCGGGAGGGGTAGAGCAGTACTTC
>-|TRBJ2-1|TRBD2|TRBV5-4
CATQTTSGIGVQFF
TGTGCCACCCAAACGACTAGCGGGATCGGGGTGCAGTTCTTC
>-|TRBJ2-7|TRBD2|TRBV7-3
CASSLFGGSYEQYF
TGTGCCAGCAGCCTCTTCGGGGGGTCCTACGAGCAGTACTTC
>-|TRBJ2-7|-|TRBV30
CAWSGVGASYEQYF
TGTGCCTGGAGTGGGGTGGGCGCCTCCTACGAGCAGTACTTC
>-|TRBJ2-2|TRBD2|TRBV9
CASSVGTSGSAGELFF
TGTGCCAGCAGCGTAGGGACTAGCGGGAGCGCCGGGGAGCTGTTTTTT
>-|TRBJ2-3|-|TRBV9
CASSAVVAGDTDTQYF
TGTGCCAGCAGCGCCGTCGTGGCAGGGGATACAGATACGCAGTATTTT
>-|TRBJ2-6|-|TRBV6-5
CATELVSSGANVLTF
TGTGCCACCGAGCTCGTTAGCTCTGGGGCCAACGTCCTGACTTTC
>-|TRBJ1-5|TRBD1|TRBV10-3
CAISDHGQGGNQPQHF
TGTGCCATCAGTGACCATGGACAGGGAGGCAATCAGCCCCAGCATTTT
>-|TRBJ2-7|-|TRBV7-2
CASSLSLAASREQYF
TGTGCCAGCAGCTTGTCCTTAGCAGCCTCTAGGGAGCAGTACTTC
>-|TRBJ2-3|-|TRBV2
CASSVGDTQYF
TGTGCCAGCAGTGTCGGGGATACGCAGTATTTT
>-|TRBJ2-7|-|TRBV10-3
CAISGTETYEQYF
TGTGCCATCAGTGGAACAGAAACCTACGAGCAGTACTTC
>-|TRBJ2-7|-|TRBV10-3
CAISGGYSRPYEQYF
TGTGCCATCAGTGGGGGCTATAGCCGACCCTACGAGCAGTACTTC
>once|TRBJ2-1|TRBD2|TRBV6-6
CASSATSVNEQFF
TGTGCCAGCAGTGCGACTAGCGTTAATGAGCAGTTCTTC
>-|TRBJ1-2|-|TRBV5-1
CASSLSGNYGYTF
TGCGCCAGCAGCTTGTCAGGGAACTATGGCTACACCTTC
>-|TRBJ1-2|-|TRBV9
CASSRVGQYYGYTF
TGTGCCAGCAGCCGCGTTGGACAGTACTATGGCTACACCTTC
>-|TRBJ2-2|TRBD2|TRBV11-2
CASGRLAGGYTGELFF
TGTGCCAGCGGAAGACTAGCGGGAGGCTACACCGGGGAGCTGTTTTTT